These 15 T cell receptor beta chains share one sample of origin, sequenced in a study of shared clonotypes between healthy human individuals. Using immunoSEQ multiplex PCR, the repertoire was profiled, and TCRdb retains in-frame clones only, with some absent. The data contain some 95,000 clones, around 67% of them seen just once; the ten biggest clones take up about 45%. Sequencing was performed on memory CD8+ T cells sorted from blood. Subset denoted: CD45RO+ cells pooled with CCR7-negative TemRA cells. These receptors came from a man aged 30-40 years in good health.

The gene calls are TRBV19 and TRBJ1-5, with D unresolved. Between the trimmed V and J ends, which lost 9 bases and 0 bases, there was a span of 18 bases. Germline V CDR1 and CDR2: LNHDA, SQIVND (reference sequence). The CDR3 is made up of 16 amino acids. The CDR3 region has the DNA TGTGCCAGCCTCCTGGACTCAAAATATAGCAATCAGCCCCAGCATTTT. Its protein is CASLLDSKYSNQPQHF.

Remarks on this clone: An end of the junction does not agree with germline; a read error may underlie this. The V and J genes are TRBV7-7 and TRBJ1-5, with D unclear. The CDR3 contains 17 residues. Germline CDR1 reads SSHAT; CDR2 reads FNYEAQ (reference sequence). CDR3 in amino acids: CASSLFRRAGSNQPQHF. CDR3 sequence (DNA): TGTGCTAGCAGCTTATTTCGACGGGCGGGTAGCAATCAGCCCCAGCATTTT.

The chain employs TRBV20-1 and TRBJ2-7; the D is unclear. CDR3 length: 11 residues. V lost 6 bases and J 3 bases, leaving 9 bases between the germline ends. The germline V gene has CDR1 DFQATT and CDR2 SNEGSKA (reference sequence). CDR3 in DNA: TGCAGTGCCAGCACTGACTACGAGCAGTACTTC. It encodes CSASTDYEQYF.

The genes are TRBV4-3 and TRBJ1-5; no definite D call. There are 15 residues in the CDR3. V was cut by 0 bases and J by 2 bases, with 8 bases left in between. Per germline, CDR1 LGHNA and CDR2 YSLEER. In nucleotides, the CDR3 is TGCGCCAGCAGCCAAGAATTAGGCGGCAATCAGCCCCAGCATTTT. It yields the protein CASSQELGGNQPQHF.

The chain combines TRBV4-1 with TRBJ2-6, with 10 bases matching TRBD2. V was clipped by 0 bases and J by 3 bases; unmatched bases: 11. Germline CDR1 MGHRA, CDR2 YSYEKL. The CDR3 contains 20 residues. The CDR3: CASSQEESTSGLGGANVLTF. CDR3 DNA sequence: TGCGCCAGCAGCCAAGAAGAGTCGACTAGCGGGTTAGGTGGGGCCAACGTCCTGACTTTC.

The CDR3 sequence: CASSQVWPGTGLFYEQYF. DNA of the CDR3: TGCGCCAGCAGCCAAGTATGGCCCGGGACAGGTCTTTTCTACGAGCAGTACTTC. This sequence joins TRBV4-3 and TRBJ2-7; 8 positions match TRBD1. Germline V gene lookup returns CDR1 LGHNA and CDR2 YSLEER. V dropped 1 base and J dropped 3; count of bases not matched to a gene: 14. The CDR3 consists of 18 residues.

In DNA, the CDR3 is TGTGCCAGCAGGGTAGCGGAGACCAATGAGCAGTTCTTC. Translated, it gives CASRVAETNEQFF. The chain combines TRBV7-9 with TRBJ2-1; a possible D gene is TRBD2 (6 bases). The CDR3 loop spans 13 amino acids. V dropped 6 bases and J dropped 6 bases, with 12 bases sitting between them. Germline V CDR1 and CDR2: SEHNR, FQNEAQ (reference sequence).

V gene TRBV7-8 combines with J gene TRBJ2-5; 14 nucleotides align to TRBD2. Trimming at V came to 3 bases and at J to 4 bases, leaving 13 bases not matched to a gene. This CDR3 is 19 amino acids long. The germline gives CDR1 SGHVS, CDR2 FQNEAQ. The CDR3 nucleotides are TGTGCCAGCAGCTTCGGGGGTCGGACTAGCGGGAGGTCGGGAGAGACCCAGTACTTC. It specifies CASSFGGRTSGRSGETQYF.

The chain has TRBV25-1 and TRBJ2-7; 8 bases fit TRBD1. V shed 7 bases and J 0 bases; nucleotides not matched to a gene: 5. The V gene's germline CDR1 is MGHDK and CDR2 SYGVNS. CDR3 length: 14 amino acids. DNA of the CDR3: TGTGCCAGCACGCCGGGACAGGCCTCCTACGAGCAGTACTTC. It codes for CASTPGQASYEQYF.

The chain combines TRBV7-8 with TRBJ1-1, with 9 bases that match TRBD1. This CDR3 has 16 residues. Trimming removed 4 bases from V and 2 bases from J; junction bases left unmatched: 8. The germline CDR1 and CDR2 sequences are SGHVS and FQNEAQ. The chain's CDR3 is CASSSLNRGLNTEAFF. The CDR3 DNA sequence: TGTGCCAGCAGCTCTCTAAACAGGGGGCTAAACACTGAAGCTTTCTTT.

The chain joins TRBV14 to TRBJ2-1; D is possibly TRBD2 (5 bases). The ends were cut back, 3 bases at V and 10 bases at J, with 10 bases in the middle. The CDR3 runs 12 residues. Germline CDR1 reads SGHDN; CDR2 reads FVKESK. CDR3 bases: TGTGCCAGCAGCCAGTGGCGGGTAGAGCAGTTCTTC. Protein sequence: CASSQWRVEQFF.

The V call is TRBV9, the J call TRBJ2-1, with TRBD2 identical over 10 bases. Germline assignment: CDR1 SGDLS and CDR2 YYNGEE. CDR3 length equals 15 residues. The J segment lost 6 bases and the V segment lost 4 bases, leaving 7 bases of the junction unmatched. Here the CDR3 DNA reads TGTGCCAGCAGCCTACTAGCGGGAATAGTCAATGAGCAGTTCTTC. It translates to CASSLLAGIVNEQFF.

The rearrangement links TRBV20-1 to TRBJ1-1; no firm D call. V lost 2 bases and J lost 6, with 7 bases in between. This CDR3 has 11 residues. Per the germline V gene, CDR1 is DFQATT and CDR2 is SNEGSKA (reference sequence). The CDR3 nucleotides are TGCAGTGCTAGATTCCCATCTGAAGCTTTCTTT. This sequence encodes CSARFPSEAFF.

The chain recombines TRBV30 with TRBJ2-7, with D hard to call. Trimming cost V 1 base and J 6 bases, with 13 bases left between them. CDR1 GTSNPN and CDR2 SVGIG come from the germline V gene (reference sequence). The CDR3 is 13 amino acids. CDR3 bases: TGTGCCTGGAGTGGGACCAGAAAGGCCGAGCAGTACTTC. Protein: CAWSGTRKAEQYF.

The rearrangement uses TRBV29-1 and TRBJ2-2; tentative D call: TRBD2 (5 bases). This CDR3 spans 14 amino acids. V was cut by 0 bases and J by 4 bases, with 9 bases left in between. Germline CDR1 SQVTM, CDR2 ANQGSEA. The CDR3 sequence: CSVEDLGVTGELFF. The CDR3 DNA reads TGCAGCGTTGAAGATCTCGGGGTCACCGGGGAGCTGTTTTTT.